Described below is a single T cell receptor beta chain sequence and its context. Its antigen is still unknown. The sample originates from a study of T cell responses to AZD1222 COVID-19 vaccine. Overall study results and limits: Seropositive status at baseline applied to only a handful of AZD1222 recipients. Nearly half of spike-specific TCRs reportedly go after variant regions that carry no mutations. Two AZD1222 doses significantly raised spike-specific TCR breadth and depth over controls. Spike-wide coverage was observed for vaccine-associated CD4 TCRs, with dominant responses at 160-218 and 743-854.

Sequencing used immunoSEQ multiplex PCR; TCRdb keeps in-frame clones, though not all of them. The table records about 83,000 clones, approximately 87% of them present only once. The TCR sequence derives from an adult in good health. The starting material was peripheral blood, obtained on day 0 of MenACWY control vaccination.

CDR3 in amino acids: CASSPQGRGNTEAFF. CDR3 DNA sequence: TGTGCCAGCTCACCTCAGGGGCGCGGGAACACTGAAGCTTTCTTT. The rearrangement links TRBV18 to TRBJ1-1; D may be TRBD1 (6 bases). This CDR3 region has 15 residues. Trimming took 3 bases from V and 1 from J, leaving 12 bases between them. Germline V CDR1 and CDR2: KGHSH, LQKENI.